These 21 T cell receptor beta chains came from one sample sequenced in a study of PD-L1 blockade in urothelial cancer. TCRdb keeps only in-frame clones here, not all; method: immunoSEQ multiplex PCR. The table records 35,000 to 40,000 clones, 82% of them present only once. The source material was PBMCs, sampled around atezolizumab (anti-PD-L1) treatment. The receptors shown here come from a man in his sixties with urothelial cancer.

This clone has just one count. This rearrangement joins TRBV6-5 to TRBJ1-3, with a tentative D call TRBD1 (6 bases). The CDR3 covers 16 residues. Between the trimmed V and J ends, which lost 0 bases and 1 base, there was a span of 10 bases. CDR1 is MNHEY and CDR2 is SVGAGI in the germline V gene. CDR3 protein: CASSYSTGRSGNTIYF. Written as DNA, the CDR3 is TGTGCCAGCAGTTACTCGACAGGCCGTTCTGGAAACACCATATATTTT.

The chain carries TRBV5-4 and TRBJ2-5; D is uncertain. The germline gives CDR1 SGHNT, CDR2 YYREEE (reference sequence). Trimming took off 2 bases at V and 2 bases at J, with 10 bases between the two ends. The CDR3 covers 14 residues. CDR3: CASSFGVQQETQYF. In nucleotides, the CDR3 is TGTGCCAGCAGCTTCGGCGTACAGCAAGAGACCCAGTACTTC.

This sequence joins TRBV5-1 and TRBJ2-7, with 7 bases that match TRBD2. This CDR3 has 13 amino acids. Germline loops: CDR1 SGHRS, CDR2 YFSETQ. Trimming cost V 10 bases and J 2 bases; bases outside gene matches: 9. CDR3 in amino acids: CASGEGSAYEQYF. CDR3 sequence (DNA): TGCGCCTCGGGGGAGGGGTCGGCCTACGAGCAGTACTTC.

V is TRBV28 and J is TRBJ1-2; D is unclear. Germline CDR1 MDHEN, CDR2 SYDVKM. Between the trimmed V and J ends, which lost 6 bases and 5 bases, there was a span of 16 bases. The CDR3 contains 14 residues. The CDR3 coding sequence is TGTGCCAGCAGCCGCTCTGGGCAATATTATGGCTACACCTTC. This encodes CASSRSGQYYGYTF.

The chain carries TRBV15 and TRBJ2-7, with D tentatively TRBD1 (5 bases). Germline V gene sequence: CDR1 LNHNV, CDR2 YYDKDF (reference sequence). The CDR3 is 16 amino acids. The V end was cut by 1 base, the J end by 1 base, with 14 bases between. The CDR3 loop is CATSRVFGRESYEQYF. The CDR3 coding sequence is TGTGCCACCAGCAGAGTGTTTGGCAGGGAATCCTACGAGCAGTACTTC.

This clone was observed a few times. In DNA, the CDR3 is TGTGCCAGAGGAACCACGGGACAGATCAATGAAAAACTGTTTTTT. It encodes CARGTTGQINEKLFF. The chain links TRBV2 to TRBJ1-4; 7 bases align to TRBD1. This CDR3 spans 15 amino acids. The V segment lost 9 bases and the J segment 5 bases; nucleotides outside the gene matches: 12. CDR1 and CDR2 (germline): SNHLY, FYNNEI.

CDR3 amino acids: CSVESYRGERYEQYF. The DNA of the CDR3 is TGCAGCGTTGAATCGTATCGGGGAGAGCGATACGAGCAGTACTTC. The chain recombines TRBV29-1 with TRBJ2-7; D perhaps matches TRBD2 (5 bases). The CDR3 is made up of 15 amino acids. V lost 2 bases and J 4 bases, leaving 18 bases between the germline ends. Germline assignment: CDR1 SQVTM and CDR2 ANQGSEA.

This sequence joins TRBV5-1 and TRBJ2-2; 7 bases map to TRBD2. There are 15 residues in the CDR3. The V gene end was trimmed by 3 bases and the J gene end by 4 bases; junction bases not matched to a gene: 6. Germline CDR1 reads SGHRS; CDR2 reads YFSETQ. In DNA form, the CDR3 reads TGCGCCAGCAGCTCCTCGGGGGGTGGCACCGGGGAGCTGTTTTTT. Protein: CASSSSGGGTGELFF.

The rearrangement uses TRBV10-3 and TRBJ1-2, with TRBD1 identical over 7 bases. V lost 5 bases to trimming and J lost 0 bases; unmatched junction nucleotides: 9. The germline V gene encodes CDR1 ENHRY and CDR2 SYGVKD. The CDR3 length is 16 residues. CDR3 sequence: CAISSTRDSANYGYTF. The CDR3 DNA sequence: TGTGCCATCAGTTCCACTAGGGACAGTGCTAACTATGGCTACACCTTC.

The rearrangement uses TRBV5-1 and TRBJ1-1; D possibly corresponds to TRBD1 (6 bases). Germline assignment: CDR1 SGHRS and CDR2 YFSETQ. V gave up 4 bases and J gave up 0 bases, with 13 bases separating them. The CDR3 contains 15 residues. CDR3 in DNA: TGCGCCAGCAGCACGGGTCCAGGGGTGAACACTGAAGCTTTCTTT. This encodes CASSTGPGVNTEAFF.

This clone was observed a few times. The V and J genes are TRBV7-6 and TRBJ2-5; TRBD1 might be the D (6 bases). This CDR3 has 13 amino acids. Trimming stripped 4 bases from V and 5 bases from J, with 11 bases between. Germline V gene data show CDR1 as SGHVS and CDR2 as FNYEAQ. The CDR3 DNA is TGTGCCAGCAGCTATACAGGGCAGGAGACCCAGTACTTC. This sequence encodes CASSYTGQETQYF. Looking up the rest from reference TRBV7-6 and TRBJ2-5 gives the full variable domain: GAGVSQSPRYKVTKRGQDVALRCDPISGHVSLYWYRQALGQGPEFLTYFNYEAQQDKSGLPNDRFSAERPEGSISTLTIQRTEQRDSAMYRCASSYTGQETQYFGPGTRLLVL.

This clone showed up just a few times. The rearrangement links TRBV5-4 to TRBJ1-2, with no clear D. This CDR3 region has 14 residues. Germline CDR1 SGHNT, CDR2 YYREEE (reference sequence). Trimming took off 4 bases at V and 4 bases at J, with 14 bases between the two ends. The CDR3 protein is CASSVDLGSYGYTF. Here the CDR3 DNA reads TGTGCCAGCAGCGTGGACCTTGGCAGCTATGGCTACACCTTC.

The chain combines TRBV2 with TRBJ2-5; tentatively, D is TRBD2 (6 bases). CDR1 SNHLY and CDR2 FYNNEI come from the germline V gene. The CDR3 loop spans 13 amino acids. Trimming left V 5 bases short and J 2 bases short, with 9 bases between. In nucleotides, the CDR3 is TGTGCCAGCAGTTGGGACTTACAAGAGACCCAGTACTTC. Its protein product is CASSWDLQETQYF.

In its sample, this clone ranks as medium-sized. This chain's CDR3 is CAISDSPTYEQYF. The CDR3 nucleotides read TGTGCCATCAGCGACAGTCCTACCTACGAGCAGTACTTC. The gene calls are TRBV10-3 and TRBJ2-7, with D perhaps TRBD1 (5 bases). The CDR3 has 13 residues. Germline V gives CDR1 ENHRY, CDR2 SYGVKD. Trimming stripped 6 bases from V and 2 bases from J, with 11 bases between.

This chain joins TRBV6-5 and TRBJ2-6; D not certain. CDR1 is MNHEY, CDR2 SVGAGI, per germline. The CDR3 runs 16 residues. V lost 0 bases to trimming and J lost 4 bases, with 10 bases between them. The CDR3 region is CASSYSIGSGANVLTF. CDR3 coding DNA: TGTGCCAGCAGTTACTCGATCGGTTCCGGGGCCAACGTCCTGACTTTC.

The chain is built from TRBV7-9 and TRBJ2-3; possibly TRBD2 for D (6 bases). Germline-derived CDR1 and CDR2 are SEHNR and FQNEAQ (reference sequence). The CDR3 consists of 16 residues. The V end was cut by 4 bases, the J end by 0 bases, with 14 bases between. For the CDR3, the DNA is TGTGCCAGCAGCTCAGCCCGCAGCGGGAGCACAGATACGCAGTATTTT. This gives the protein CASSSARSGSTDTQYF.

V gene TRBV28 combines with J gene TRBJ2-3, with 10 bases matching TRBD2. This CDR3 contains 18 residues. Germline CDR1 reads MDHEN; CDR2 reads SYDVKM. The V segment lost 4 bases and the J segment 1 base; nucleotides outside the gene matches: 11. The CDR3 DNA reads TGTGCCAGCAGTTCGCCGGGGTTTAGCGGGGGGCGCACAGATACGCAGTATTTT. As protein: CASSSPGFSGGRTDTQYF.

DNA for the CDR3: TGTGCCAGCAGCGTAGCAGGGTCCGGGGAGCTGTTTTTT. It translates to CASSVAGSGELFF. The chain has TRBV9 and TRBJ2-2; the D gene is possibly TRBD1 (5 bases). Germline V gene lookup returns CDR1 SGDLS and CDR2 YYNGEE. CDR3 length equals 13 residues. The V and J ends lost 0 bases and 6 bases respectively, with 6 bases between them.

The chain carries TRBV7-2 and TRBJ2-7; D is perhaps TRBD1 (6 bases). There are 12 residues in the CDR3. Trimming stripped 6 bases from V and 5 bases from J, with 11 bases between. Germline values: CDR1 SGHTA, CDR2 FQGNSA. The CDR3 spells CASSPDSHEQYF. The CDR3 DNA sequence: TGTGCCAGCAGTCCGGACAGCCACGAGCAGTACTTC.

The count of this clone is one. The J gene is TRBJ1-1, the V gene TRBV19; 7 bases are a match to TRBD1. The CDR3 contains 13 residues. Unmatched junction bases numbered 3, after V lost 3 bases and J lost 5 bases. The germline V gene encodes CDR1 LNHDA and CDR2 SQIVND (reference sequence). In DNA form, the CDR3 reads TGTGCCAGTAGTATCAGGGGGAGGACTGAAGCTTTCTTT. Amino acid sequence: CASSIRGRTEAFF.

This sequence joins TRBV19 and TRBJ1-1, with 7 bases matching TRBD1. The V and J ends lost 6 bases and 3 bases, in that order; junction bases with no gene match: 4. The germline gives CDR1 LNHDA, CDR2 SQIVND (reference sequence). This CDR3 has 13 residues. The CDR3 DNA reads as TGTGCCAGTAGCCCCCAGGGGGACACTGAAGCTTTCTTT. This codes for CASSPQGDTEAFF.